The clone carrying this TCR beta chain has more than one count but fewer than ten. Antigen: not known. This entry belongs to a study of cytomegalovirus exposure and HLA in healthy donors. Whole-study results and caveats: The study had only CMV serostatus as immune exposure information. What a later analysis reportedly showed was that an Asian-associated ancestry cluster had fewer N-insertions than the approximately 700-donor mean.

CDR1 is GTSNPN, CDR2 SVGIG, per germline (reference sequence). V was cut by 3 bases and J by 5 bases, with 11 bases left in between. This CDR3 has 12 residues. Researchers ran the PCR with 60 Vbeta and 13 Jbeta primers. Generated by immunoSEQ multiplex PCR, the TCRdb table keeps only in-frame clones and is missing some. In the table there are 130,000 or so clones, around 78% of which are singletons. The chain combines TRBV30 with TRBJ2-7; D may be TRBD1 (6 bases). This clonotype was obtained from a female donor in good health and CMV-seropositive. Material for sequencing was PBMCs. This chain's CDR3 is CAWSVTGNEQYF. Written as DNA, the CDR3 is TGTGCCTGGAGCGTTACAGGGAACGAGCAGTACTTC.